The sequence of this T cell receptor (beta chain) was determined in a study of blood T cell repertoires in COVID-19. Participants were aged roughly 18 to 95 years, lived in 25 or so US areas, and enrolled virtually. This CDR3 spans 15 amino acids. V lost 1 base, J lost 1 base, and 3 bases stayed unmatched. CDR1 is MGHRA, CDR2 YSYEKL, per germline. Profiling relied on immunoSEQ multiplex PCR, and the TCRdb table lists in-frame clones only, not all of them. The table lists some 140,000 clones, approximately 88% of them singletons. The TCR was taken from a man aged 40-55 years with acute COVID-19. The chain is built from TRBV4-1 and TRBJ1-2; 7 positions agree with TRBD1. Sample: PBMCs or T cells enriched from blood (not recorded which). CDR3 nucleotide sequence: TGCGCCAGCAGCCAAGCCGGGACAGTTAACTATGGCTACACCTTC. Translating gives CASSQAGTVNYGYTF.